This T cell receptor (beta chain) was sequenced during a study of T cell repertoires in cytomegalovirus infection. At the level of the study: Indications came from public TCR beta signatures; they pointed to CMV infection and to a matching HLA type. Findings and caveats of the study: HLA-C-restricted CMV clonotypes gave the most frequent clonotype in two of eight donors.

Each CDR3 protein is one row after TCRdb ran MiXCR on the reads. Of approximately 180,000 distinct CDR3 sequences listed, about 18% are singletons. About this clonotype: As yet, its antigen is unknown.

Germline-derived CDR1 and CDR2 are MNHEY and SVGEGT. The CDR3 sequence is 15 residues long. V shed 6 bases, J shed 5 bases, and the junction held 12 bases outside the gene matches. The specimen sequenced was CD8+ T cells from PBMCs. J is TRBJ2-5 and V is TRBV6-2 or TRBV6-3, with 7 bases fitting TRBD1. The source of this sequence is a human donor in good health (CMV status not recorded). Some clones in this sample may be carry-over from other donors' samples. The CDR3 DNA reads as TGTGCCAGCAGAACCACCGACAGGGCTGACGAGACCCAGTACTTC. As protein: CASRTTDRADETQYF.